This T cell receptor (beta chain) was found in a study of T cell responses to AZD1222 COVID-19 vaccine. From germline, CDR1 is SNHLY and CDR2 FYNNEI. The CDR3 consists of 14 residues. V lost 8 bases to trimming and J lost 8 bases; unmatched junction nucleotides: 8. Clones were read by immunoSEQ multiplex PCR, and TCRdb kept only the in-frame ones, dropping some. The sample holds approximately 150,000 clones, around nine tenths seen once. This specimen consisted of peripheral blood, obtained on day 0 of AZD1222 vaccination. The origin of this receptor is an adult in good health. The chain uses TRBV2 and TRBJ2-1; 11 bases line up with TRBD2. The DNA of the CDR3 is TGTGCCAGCCCTAGCGGGAGGTTGGTGGATGAGCAGTTCTTC. Its protein is CASPSGRLVDEQFF.